These T cell receptor beta chains were read from a single sample in a study of blood T cell repertoires in COVID-19. Profiling relied on immunoSEQ multiplex PCR, and the TCRdb table lists in-frame clones only, not all of them. Of around 400,000 clones in the sample, approximately 89% were seen once. The source material was PBMCs or T cells enriched from blood (not recorded which). All receptors derive from a woman aged 40 to 49 who had been exposed to COVID-19. Both conserved end residues are part of each CDR3. The order of the fields is D gene, V gene, J gene, clone size, CDR3 DNA, CDR3 protein. The D gene is left open where the match is weak. Clone size is stated in some rows and not others, as once, few, many or a class when expanded.

d_gene: TRBD1
v_gene: TRBV7-9
j_gene: TRBJ1-4
abundance: .
CDR3nt: TGTGCCAGCAGCTTTAATTGGAAGGGGGCGGGAGAAAAACTGTTTTTT
CDR3aa: CASSFNWKGAGEKLFF

d_gene: .
v_gene: TRBV19
j_gene: TRBJ1-6
abundance: once
CDR3nt: TGTGCCAGTAGTATTCAGGTGGCGAATTCACCCCTCCACTTT
CDR3aa: CASSIQVANSPLHF

d_gene: TRBD1
v_gene: TRBV6-5
j_gene: TRBJ2-7
abundance: .
CDR3nt: TGTGCCAGCAGTTACCCAGCGACAGGGCGGGCCTACGAGCAGTACTTC
CDR3aa: CASSYPATGRAYEQYF

d_gene: .
v_gene: TRBV2
j_gene: TRBJ2-1
abundance: few
CDR3nt: TGTGCCAGCAGTACGAGACAGGTTTACAATGAGCAGTTCTTC
CDR3aa: CASSTRQVYNEQFF

d_gene: .
v_gene: TRBV7-2
j_gene: TRBJ2-7
abundance: .
CDR3nt: TGTGCCAGCAGCTTAGACCGCACGGGTAACTCCTACGAGCAGTACTTC
CDR3aa: CASSLDRTGNSYEQYF

d_gene: .
v_gene: TRBV11-3
j_gene: TRBJ2-7
abundance: .
CDR3nt: TGTGCCAGCAGCTTAGATCTAGGTGGGGCCGAGCAGTACTTC
CDR3aa: CASSLDLGGAEQYF

d_gene: .
v_gene: TRBV13
j_gene: TRBJ2-1
abundance: .
CDR3nt: TGTGCCAGCAGCTTAAGGGGGAATGAGCAGTTCTTC
CDR3aa: CASSLRGNEQFF

d_gene: .
v_gene: TRBV15
j_gene: TRBJ2-5
abundance: .
CDR3nt: TGTGCCACCAGCAGAGGTGCTGGGATAGGGGGTTTGAAAGAGACCCAGTACTTC
CDR3aa: CATSRGAGIGGLKETQYF

d_gene: .
v_gene: TRBV12-3/TRBV12-4
j_gene: TRBJ2-1
abundance: .
CDR3nt: TGTGCCAGCAGTTCTTACAATGAGCAGTTCTTC
CDR3aa: CASSSYNEQFF

d_gene: .
v_gene: TRBV3-1/TRBV3-2
j_gene: TRBJ1-2
abundance: .
CDR3nt: TGTGCCAGCAGCCAAGGAGTAACAGAGAACTATGGCTACACCTTC
CDR3aa: CASSQGVTENYGYTF

d_gene: TRBD1
v_gene: TRBV27
j_gene: TRBJ1-6
abundance: .
CDR3nt: TGTGCCAGCCGGGCTTCGGGACAGATTAATTCACCCCTCCACTTT
CDR3aa: CASRASGQINSPLHF

d_gene: .
v_gene: TRBV6-5
j_gene: TRBJ2-7
abundance: .
CDR3nt: TGTGCCAGCAGTTACTCGAGCAGGGTTGTAAACGAGCAGTACTTC
CDR3aa: CASSYSSRVVNEQYF

d_gene: TRBD1
v_gene: TRBV7-6
j_gene: TRBJ2-5
abundance: .
CDR3nt: TGTGCCAGCAGCTTAGGGACAGGGGGCTCACAAGAGACCCAGTACTTC
CDR3aa: CASSLGTGGSQETQYF

d_gene: TRBD1
v_gene: TRBV30
j_gene: TRBJ2-1
abundance: .
CDR3nt: TGTGCCTGGACCCCTCCTAGTCACAGGGGGCTCTCGGGTGAGCAGTTCTTC
CDR3aa: CAWTPPSHRGLSGEQFF

d_gene: TRBD1
v_gene: TRBV7-9
j_gene: TRBJ1-1
abundance: .
CDR3nt: TGTGCCAGCAGCCCTAGGGGGCGTAGGGCTTTCTTT
CDR3aa: CASSPRGRRAFF

d_gene: .
v_gene: TRBV4-3
j_gene: TRBJ2-2
abundance: .
CDR3nt: TGCGCCAGCAGCCAAGTTTCCGGGAGCACCGGGGAGCTGTTTTTT
CDR3aa: CASSQVSGSTGELFF

d_gene: .
v_gene: TRBV7-9
j_gene: TRBJ1-1
abundance: .
CDR3nt: TGTGCCAGCAGCTTAGAACCGGGAGGGACTGAAGCTTTCTTT
CDR3aa: CASSLEPGGTEAFF

d_gene: .
v_gene: TRBV5-1
j_gene: TRBJ1-5
abundance: once
CDR3nt: TGCGCCAGCAGGGCCGGGACACTTAGCAATCAGCCCCAGCATTTT
CDR3aa: CASRAGTLSNQPQHF

d_gene: .
v_gene: TRBV30
j_gene: TRBJ1-1
abundance: .
CDR3nt: TGTGCCTGGAAGGTACAGAGGGAGATCGGTAACACTGAAGCTTTCTTT
CDR3aa: CAWKVQREIGNTEAFF

d_gene: TRBD2
v_gene: TRBV12-5
j_gene: TRBJ2-1
abundance: .
CDR3nt: TGTGCTAGTGGTTTGGTAAACCTAGCGGGAAACTACAATGAGCAGTTCTTC
CDR3aa: CASGLVNLAGNYNEQFF

d_gene: .
v_gene: TRBV2
j_gene: TRBJ1-3
abundance: once
CDR3nt: TGTGCCAGCACCAGGGAAGGAAACACCATATATTTT
CDR3aa: CASTREGNTIYF

d_gene: TRBD1
v_gene: TRBV11-3
j_gene: TRBJ2-7
abundance: .
CDR3nt: TGTGCCAGCAGCAAAGGGACAGACTACGAGCAGTACTTC
CDR3aa: CASSKGTDYEQYF

d_gene: TRBD2
v_gene: TRBV10-1
j_gene: TRBJ2-2
abundance: .
CDR3nt: TGCGCCAGCAGTGATAGAGCGGGAGGGCCCTCGAGCGGGGAGCTGTTTTTT
CDR3aa: CASSDRAGGPSSGELFF

d_gene: TRBD1
v_gene: TRBV5-1
j_gene: TRBJ1-4
abundance: .
CDR3nt: TGCGCCAGCAGCTTACTAGGACAGGGGCGGAAAGATGAAAAACTGTTTTTT
CDR3aa: CASSLLGQGRKDEKLFF

d_gene: .
v_gene: TRBV5-1
j_gene: TRBJ1-4
abundance: .
CDR3nt: TGCGCCAGCAGCAGGGGGACCGTCCTCACTAATGAAAAACTGTTTTTT
CDR3aa: CASSRGTVLTNEKLFF

d_gene: .
v_gene: TRBV2
j_gene: TRBJ2-3
abundance: .
CDR3nt: TGTGCCAGCAGTCGTCAGACAGATACGCAGTATTTT
CDR3aa: CASSRQTDTQYF

d_gene: TRBD1
v_gene: TRBV12-3/TRBV12-4
j_gene: TRBJ2-5
abundance: .
CDR3nt: TGTGCCAGCACCTTGACAGGGCAAGAGACCCAGTACTTC
CDR3aa: CASTLTGQETQYF

d_gene: TRBD1
v_gene: TRBV5-1
j_gene: TRBJ1-2
abundance: .
CDR3nt: TGCGCCAGCAGCGTAAAACCGGGACAGGGATATGGCTACACCTTC
CDR3aa: CASSVKPGQGYGYTF

d_gene: .
v_gene: TRBV7-9
j_gene: TRBJ2-5
abundance: once
CDR3nt: TGTGCCAGCAGCTTAGCCCCGGGAGAGACCCAGTACTTC
CDR3aa: CASSLAPGETQYF

d_gene: .
v_gene: TRBV24-1
j_gene: TRBJ2-1
abundance: .
CDR3nt: TGTGCCACCAGTGATAGGGGAGGTCGCGTGGGGGGTGAGCAGTTCTTC
CDR3aa: CATSDRGGRVGGEQFF

d_gene: .
v_gene: TRBV19
j_gene: TRBJ1-5
abundance: .
CDR3nt: TGTGCCAGTAGTATAGATACAAGATATAGCAATCAGCCCCAGCATTTT
CDR3aa: CASSIDTRYSNQPQHF

d_gene: .
v_gene: TRBV6-5
j_gene: TRBJ2-1
abundance: .
CDR3nt: TGTGCCAGCAAAAGTTCGTGGAGTTTCGATGAGCAGTTCTTC
CDR3aa: CASKSSWSFDEQFF

d_gene: .
v_gene: TRBV30
j_gene: TRBJ1-2
abundance: .
CDR3nt: TGTGCCTTGGCGGCCTATGGCTACACCTTC
CDR3aa: CALAAYGYTF

d_gene: .
v_gene: TRBV10-1
j_gene: TRBJ2-6
abundance: .
CDR3nt: TGCGCCAGCAGTGGGTCATATTCGGCCAACGTCCTGACTTTC
CDR3aa: CASSGSYSANVLTF

d_gene: .
v_gene: TRBV23-1
j_gene: TRBJ2-5
abundance: .
CDR3nt: TGCGCCAGCAGTCAATGGGCCGGGACTCACCTCAAGTGGACCGAAGAGACCCAGTACTTC
CDR3aa: CASSQWAGTHLKWTEETQYF

d_gene: .
v_gene: TRBV18
j_gene: TRBJ2-3
abundance: .
CDR3nt: TGTGCCAGCTCACCACGGGAGGGCACAGATACGCAGTATTTT
CDR3aa: CASSPREGTDTQYF

d_gene: .
v_gene: TRBV25-1
j_gene: TRBJ2-5
abundance: once
CDR3nt: TGTGCCAGCAGGTTAGCGTCCCAAGAGACCCAGTACTTC
CDR3aa: CASRLASQETQYF

d_gene: .
v_gene: TRBV25-1
j_gene: TRBJ1-5
abundance: .
CDR3nt: TGTGCCAGCAGTCTGACGGGACAGCCCCAGCATTTT
CDR3aa: CASSLTGQPQHF

d_gene: .
v_gene: TRBV7-7
j_gene: TRBJ2-1
abundance: .
CDR3nt: TGTGCTAGCAGCCCGGGACTCGTAAGCTCCTACAATGAGCAGTTCTTC
CDR3aa: CASSPGLVSSYNEQFF

d_gene: .
v_gene: TRBV9
j_gene: TRBJ2-3
abundance: .
CDR3nt: TGTGCCAGCAGCGGATCCGGGACTCAGACAGATACGCAGTATTTT
CDR3aa: CASSGSGTQTDTQYF

d_gene: TRBD1
v_gene: TRBV27
j_gene: TRBJ1-1
abundance: .
CDR3nt: TGTGCCAGCAGGGGACAGGGGGCTGCTGAAGCTTTCTTT
CDR3aa: CASRGQGAAEAFF